This entry lists 13 T cell receptor beta chains sequenced from one sample in a study of blood T cell repertoires in COVID-19. The data were produced by immunoSEQ multiplex PCR, yet TCRdb's version contains in-frame clones alone and is incomplete. The sample includes some 70,000 clones, under 85% of them seen just once. The sample taken for sequencing was peripheral blood. These receptors originate from a man in his 60s with COVID-19, enrolled during active disease.

This clone was seen only once. V usage is TRBV6-5 and J usage is TRBJ1-6, with D hard to call. V gave up 0 bases and J gave up 10 bases, with 16 bases separating them. Germline V gene data show CDR1 as MNHEY and CDR2 as SVGAGI. The CDR3 is 16 residues long. The CDR3 sequence is CASSYSADLGGSPLHF. CDR3 nucleotides: TGTGCCAGCAGTTACTCGGCGGACCTGGGAGGGTCACCCCTCCACTTT.

The chain recombines TRBV3-1 (or the pseudogene TRBV3-2) with TRBJ2-2; TRBD2 matches at 8 bases. Germline assignment: CDR1 LGHDT and CDR2 YNNKEL (reference sequence). The CDR3 contains 15 residues. V was pared by 3 bases and J by 1 base, with 1 base of the junction left unmatched. The CDR3 is CASSQGLENTGELFF. In DNA form, the CDR3 reads TGTGCCAGCAGCCAGGGACTAGAGAACACCGGGGAGCTGTTTTTT.

The gene calls are TRBV2 and TRBJ2-2; no clear D gene. The V and J ends lost 11 bases and 4 bases respectively, with 20 bases between them. The CDR3 has 15 amino acids. The germline CDR1 and CDR2 sequences are SNHLY and FYNNEI. Written as DNA, the CDR3 is TGTGCCTCCAAGGAACAGAGCCATGGCACCGGGGAGCTGTTTTTT. It specifies CASKEQSHGTGELFF.

The CDR3 DNA reads TGTGCCAGCTCAGTCACAGGGGAGAGCACTGAAGCTTTCTTT. This translates into CASSVTGESTEAFF. The chain couples TRBV18 to TRBJ1-1; 7 bases align to TRBD1. The CDR3 extends over 14 amino acids. The trim removed 5 bases at V and 4 bases at J, leaving 7 bases unmatched. Germline V gene sequence: CDR1 KGHSH, CDR2 LQKENI.

The CDR3 coding sequence is TGTGCCAGCAGCTTGGGGGGCAATACCTACGAGCAGTACTTC. This gives the protein CASSLGGNTYEQYF. This chain connects TRBV5-4 to TRBJ2-7; weak D call: TRBD1 (5 bases). Trimming shortened V by 0 bases and J by 2 bases, and 9 bases separated the two germline ends. Germline V CDR1 and CDR2: SGHNT, YYREEE (reference sequence). The CDR3 runs 14 residues.

V usage is TRBV2 and J usage is TRBJ2-3; 8 bases are a match to TRBD2. The CDR3 covers 14 residues. V lost 6 bases and J lost 2; bases outside the gene matches: 4. Germline V gene sequence: CDR1 SNHLY, CDR2 FYNNEI. Here the CDR3 reads CASSATSVTDTQYF. The CDR3 coding sequence is TGTGCCAGCAGCGCGACTAGCGTCACAGATACGCAGTATTTT.

This clone was picked up a small number of times. In DNA form, the CDR3 reads TGTGCCACGACGAGCGCAGCGAACACCGGGGAGCTGTTTTTT. Translated: CATTSAANTGELFF. The J gene is TRBJ2-2, the V gene TRBV28; D unclear. The CDR3 loop spans 14 amino acids. Per germline, CDR1 MDHEN and CDR2 SYDVKM. Trimming cost V 10 bases and J 0 bases, with 12 bases left between them.

The gene calls are TRBV19 and TRBJ1-5; D gene ambiguous. The CDR3 extends over 12 amino acids. Germline CDR1 is LNHDA and CDR2 is SQIVND (reference sequence). With 6 bases removed from V and 5 bases from J, the gap between germline ends came to 8 bases. CDR3 sequence reads: CASRKGDQPQHF. DNA of the CDR3: TGTGCCAGTAGGAAGGGAGATCAGCCCCAGCATTTT.

The chain carries TRBV19 and TRBJ1-2; D might be TRBD1 (5 bases). Per the germline V gene, CDR1 is LNHDA and CDR2 is SQIVND (reference sequence). V was pared by 7 bases and J by 1 base, with 16 bases between. This CDR3 has 15 residues. The CDR3 coding sequence is TGTGCCAGTAACAAGGGACTGAATTATAACTATGGCTACACCTTC. It translates to CASNKGLNYNYGYTF.

The count of this clone is one. The V call is TRBV5-1, the J call TRBJ1-2; TRBD1 might be the D (5 bases). Between the trimmed V and J ends, which lost 5 bases and 3 bases, there was a span of 5 bases. CDR1 SGHRS and CDR2 YFSETQ come from the germline V gene. The CDR3 spans 11 residues. This CDR3 is CASRQDYGYTF. The CDR3 DNA sequence: TGCGCCAGCAGACAGGACTATGGCTACACCTTC.

The rearrangement joins TRBV11-3 to TRBJ2-3, with TRBD2 matching 8 bases. The CDR3 extends over 14 amino acids. V dropped 1 base and J dropped 3; count of bases not matched to a gene: 0. Per the germline V gene, CDR1 is SGHNT and CDR2 is YENEEA. CDR3 loop: CASSLAGGTDTQYF. The CDR3 region has the DNA TGTGCCAGCAGCTTAGCGGGGGGGACAGATACGCAGTATTTT.

This rearrangement joins TRBV9 to TRBJ2-3; 9 positions match TRBD2. With V trimmed by 0 bases and J by 4 bases, 3 bases remained unmatched. This CDR3 spans 15 amino acids. Germline V gene lookup returns CDR1 SGDLS and CDR2 YYNGEE. CDR3 loop: CASSVDAGGADTQYF. Written as DNA, the CDR3 is TGTGCCAGCAGCGTAGATGCGGGAGGGGCAGATACGCAGTATTTT.

This chain connects TRBV28 to TRBJ2-7; TRBD1 might be the D (6 bases). Per germline, CDR1 MDHEN and CDR2 SYDVKM. There are 14 residues in the CDR3. Trimming shortened V by 3 bases and J by 3 bases, and 12 bases separated the two germline ends. CDR3 DNA: TGTGCCAGCAGTTTTCTTGGACAGAACTACGAGCAGTACTTC. Residues: CASSFLGQNYEQYF.